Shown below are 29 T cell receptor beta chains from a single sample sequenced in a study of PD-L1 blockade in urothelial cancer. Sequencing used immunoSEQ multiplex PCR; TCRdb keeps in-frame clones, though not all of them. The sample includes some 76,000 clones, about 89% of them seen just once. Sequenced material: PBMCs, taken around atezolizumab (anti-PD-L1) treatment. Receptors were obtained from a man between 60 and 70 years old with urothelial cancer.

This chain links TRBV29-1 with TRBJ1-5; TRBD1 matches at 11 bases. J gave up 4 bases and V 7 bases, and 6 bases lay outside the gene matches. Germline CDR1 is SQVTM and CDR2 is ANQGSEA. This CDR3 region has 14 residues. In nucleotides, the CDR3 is TGCAGCGCCGGGACAGGGGGAATGAATCAGCCCCAGCATTTT. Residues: CSAGTGGMNQPQHF.

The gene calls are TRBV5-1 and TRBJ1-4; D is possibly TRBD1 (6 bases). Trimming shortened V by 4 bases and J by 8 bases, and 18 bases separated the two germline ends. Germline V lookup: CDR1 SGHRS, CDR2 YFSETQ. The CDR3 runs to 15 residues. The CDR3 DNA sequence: TGCGCCAGCAGCGCACCACAGGGCGGGGGGGAAAAACTGTTTTTT. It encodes CASSAPQGGGEKLFF. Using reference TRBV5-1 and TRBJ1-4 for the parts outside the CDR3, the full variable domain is KAGVTQTPRYLIKTRGQQVTLSCSPISGHRSVSWYQQTPGQGLQFLFEYFSETQRNKGNFPGRFSGRQFSNSRSEMNVSTLELGDSALYLCASSAPQGGGEKLFFGSGTQLSVL.

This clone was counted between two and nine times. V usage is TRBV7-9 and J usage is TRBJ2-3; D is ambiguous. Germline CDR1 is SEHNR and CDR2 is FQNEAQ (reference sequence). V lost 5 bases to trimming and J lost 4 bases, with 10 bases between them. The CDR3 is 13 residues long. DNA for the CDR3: TGTGCCAGCAGCCCCCCCCTCGCAGATACGCAGTATTTT. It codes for CASSPPLADTQYF.

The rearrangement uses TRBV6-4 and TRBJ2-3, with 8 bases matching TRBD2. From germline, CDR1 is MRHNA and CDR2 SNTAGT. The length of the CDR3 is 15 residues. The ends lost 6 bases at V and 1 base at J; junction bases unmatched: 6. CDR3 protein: CASSPGGAGTDTQYF. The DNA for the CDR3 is TGTGCCAGCAGCCCCGGGGGGGCCGGCACAGATACGCAGTATTTT.

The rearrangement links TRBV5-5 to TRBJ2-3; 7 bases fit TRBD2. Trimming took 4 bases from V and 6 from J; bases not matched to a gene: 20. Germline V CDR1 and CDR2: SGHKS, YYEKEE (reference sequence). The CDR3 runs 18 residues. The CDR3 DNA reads TGTGCCAGCAGCCCGGGAGGAGGGGCTGAGTTCTCAAGTGATACGCAGTATTTT. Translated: CASSPGGGAEFSSDTQYF.

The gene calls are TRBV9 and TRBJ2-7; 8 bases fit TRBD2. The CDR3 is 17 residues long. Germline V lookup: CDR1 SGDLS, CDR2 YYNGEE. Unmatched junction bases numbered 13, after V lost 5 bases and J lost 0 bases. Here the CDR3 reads CASSVEAGAGFSYEQYF. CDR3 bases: TGTGCCAGCAGTGTGGAAGCGGGGGCCGGATTCTCCTACGAGCAGTACTTC.

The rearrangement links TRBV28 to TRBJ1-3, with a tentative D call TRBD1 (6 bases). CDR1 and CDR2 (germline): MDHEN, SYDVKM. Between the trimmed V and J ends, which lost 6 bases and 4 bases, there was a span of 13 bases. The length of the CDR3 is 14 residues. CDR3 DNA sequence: TGTGCCAGCAGGGGATCGGACAGAGGAAACACCATATATTTT. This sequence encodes CASRGSDRGNTIYF.

In DNA, the CDR3 is TGTGCCAGCAGTGTTGGACAGTACGACACTGAAGCTTTCTTT. It translates to CASSVGQYDTEAFF. This chain joins TRBV2 and TRBJ1-1; TRBD1 is a possible D gene (6 bases). Germline V gene lookup returns CDR1 SNHLY and CDR2 FYNNEI. The V end lost 4 bases, the J end lost 3 bases, and 12 bases lay between the germline ends. This CDR3 comprises 14 residues. The whole variable domain, filled in from reference TRBV2 and TRBJ1-1, reads EPEVTQTPSHQVTQMGQEVILRCVPISNHLYFYWYRQILGQKVEFLVSFYNNEISEKSEIFDDQFSVERPDGSNFTLKIRSTKLEDSAMYFCASSVGQYDTEAFFGQGTRLTVV.

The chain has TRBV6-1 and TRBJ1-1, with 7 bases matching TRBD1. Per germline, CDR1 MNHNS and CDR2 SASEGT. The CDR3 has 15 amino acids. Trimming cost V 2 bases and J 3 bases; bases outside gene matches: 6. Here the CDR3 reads CASSELGGGYTEAFF. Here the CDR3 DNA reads TGTGCCAGCAGTGAACTCGGAGGGGGCTACACTGAAGCTTTCTTT.

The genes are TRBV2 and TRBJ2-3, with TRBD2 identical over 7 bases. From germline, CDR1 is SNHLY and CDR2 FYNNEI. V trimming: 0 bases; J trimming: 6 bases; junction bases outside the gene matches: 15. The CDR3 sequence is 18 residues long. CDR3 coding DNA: TGTGCCAGCAGTGAAGCGCTCCGACTAGCAATGGGGAGCGATACGCAGTATTTT. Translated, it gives CASSEALRLAMGSDTQYF.

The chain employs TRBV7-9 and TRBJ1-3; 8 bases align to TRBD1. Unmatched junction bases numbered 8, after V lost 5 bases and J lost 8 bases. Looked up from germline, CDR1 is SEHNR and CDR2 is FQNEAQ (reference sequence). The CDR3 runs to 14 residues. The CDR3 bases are TGTGCCAGCAGCCCGACAGGGGCGGTGGACACCATATATTTT. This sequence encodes CASSPTGAVDTIYF.

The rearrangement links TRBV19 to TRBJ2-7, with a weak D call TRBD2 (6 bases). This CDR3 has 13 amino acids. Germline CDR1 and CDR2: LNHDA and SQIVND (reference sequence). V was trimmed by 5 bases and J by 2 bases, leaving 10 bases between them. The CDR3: CASSSGTPYEQYF. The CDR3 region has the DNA TGTGCCAGTAGTTCCGGGACTCCCTACGAGCAGTACTTC. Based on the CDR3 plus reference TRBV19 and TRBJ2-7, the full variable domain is DGGITQSPKYLFRKEGQNVTLSCEQNLNHDAMYWYRQDPGQGLRLIYYSQIVNDFQKGDIAEGYSVSREKKESFPLTVTSAQKNPTAFYLCASSSGTPYEQYFGPGTRLTVT.

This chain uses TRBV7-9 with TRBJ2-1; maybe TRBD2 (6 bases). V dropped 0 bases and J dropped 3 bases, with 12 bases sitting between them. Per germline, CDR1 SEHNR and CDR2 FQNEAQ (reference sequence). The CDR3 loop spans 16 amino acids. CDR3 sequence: CASSLARGGDYNEQFF. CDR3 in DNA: TGTGCCAGCAGCTTAGCTAGGGGCGGGGACTACAATGAGCAGTTCTTC.

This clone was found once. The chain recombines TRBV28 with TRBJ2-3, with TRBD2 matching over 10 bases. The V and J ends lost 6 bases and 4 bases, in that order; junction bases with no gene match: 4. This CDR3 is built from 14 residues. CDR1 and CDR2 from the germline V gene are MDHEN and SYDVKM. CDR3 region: CASRPSGGPDTQYF. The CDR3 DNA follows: TGTGCCAGCAGGCCTAGCGGGGGCCCAGATACGCAGTATTTT.

This CDR3 reads CASSSQRGAYEQYF. DNA of the CDR3: TGTGCCAGCAGCTCCCAACGTGGAGCCTACGAGCAGTACTTC. The chain has TRBV11-2 and TRBJ2-7; D is ambiguous. Germline V gives CDR1 SGHAT, CDR2 FQNNGV. V gave up 4 bases and J gave up 2 bases, with 12 bases separating them. This CDR3 spans 14 amino acids.

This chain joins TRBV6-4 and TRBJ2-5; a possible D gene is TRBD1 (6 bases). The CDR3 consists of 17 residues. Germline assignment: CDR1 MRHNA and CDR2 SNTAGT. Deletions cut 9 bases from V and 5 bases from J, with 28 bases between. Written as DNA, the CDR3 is TGTGCCAGTCCTGGTCAATGGGGGCCATCCCAACCGGAGACCCAGTACTTC. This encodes CASPGQWGPSQPETQYF.

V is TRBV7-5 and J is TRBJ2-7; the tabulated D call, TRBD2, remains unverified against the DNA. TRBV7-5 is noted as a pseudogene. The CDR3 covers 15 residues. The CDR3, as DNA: TGTGTCAGAAGCTTAGTACGGGGTGTACCCTACGAGCAGTACTTC. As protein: CVRSLVRGVPYEQYF.

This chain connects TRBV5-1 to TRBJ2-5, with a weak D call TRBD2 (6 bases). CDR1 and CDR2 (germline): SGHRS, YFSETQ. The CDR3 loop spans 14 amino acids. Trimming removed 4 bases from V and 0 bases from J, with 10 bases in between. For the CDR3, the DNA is TGCGCCAGCAGCCCCCGGGGGAACCAAGAGACCCAGTACTTC. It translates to CASSPRGNQETQYF.

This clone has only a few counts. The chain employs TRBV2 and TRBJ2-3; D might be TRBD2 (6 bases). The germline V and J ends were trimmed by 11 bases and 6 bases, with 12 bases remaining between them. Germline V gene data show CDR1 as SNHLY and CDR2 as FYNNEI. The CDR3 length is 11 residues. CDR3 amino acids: CALHGTDTQYF. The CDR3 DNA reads TGTGCCTTGCACGGGACTGATACGCAGTATTTT.

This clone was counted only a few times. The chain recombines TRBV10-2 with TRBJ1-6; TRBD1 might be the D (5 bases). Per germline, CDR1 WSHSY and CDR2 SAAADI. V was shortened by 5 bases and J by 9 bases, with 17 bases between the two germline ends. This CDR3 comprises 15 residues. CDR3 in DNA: TGCGCCAGCAGTCGTGGCAGGGATAGTGGTTCACCCCTCCACTTT. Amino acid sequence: CASSRGRDSGSPLHF.

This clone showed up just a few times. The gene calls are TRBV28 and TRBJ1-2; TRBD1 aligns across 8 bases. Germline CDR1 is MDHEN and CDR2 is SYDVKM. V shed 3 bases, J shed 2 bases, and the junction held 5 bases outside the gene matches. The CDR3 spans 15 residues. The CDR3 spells CASSLGAGGNYGYTF. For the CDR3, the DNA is TGTGCCAGCAGTTTGGGGGCAGGGGGCAACTATGGCTACACCTTC.

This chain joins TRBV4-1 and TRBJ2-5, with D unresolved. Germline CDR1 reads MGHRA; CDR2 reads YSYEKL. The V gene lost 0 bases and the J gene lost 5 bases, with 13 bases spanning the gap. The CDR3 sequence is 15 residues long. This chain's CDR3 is CASSQDGYRRETQYF. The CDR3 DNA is TGCGCCAGCAGCCAAGATGGCTATCGGCGGGAGACCCAGTACTTC.

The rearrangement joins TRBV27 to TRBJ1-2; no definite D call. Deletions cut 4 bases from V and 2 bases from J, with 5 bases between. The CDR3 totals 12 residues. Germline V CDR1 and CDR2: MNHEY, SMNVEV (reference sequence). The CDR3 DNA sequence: TGTGCCAGCAGTTACTGGAACTATGGCTACACCTTC. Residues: CASSYWNYGYTF.

In DNA form, the CDR3 reads TGTGCCAGTAGTAAGGACAGGGAGAGTACAGATACGCAGTATTTT. Its protein product is CASSKDRESTDTQYF. This chain uses TRBV19 with TRBJ2-3, with TRBD1 matching over 8 bases. The CDR3 runs 15 residues. The V gene's germline CDR1 is LNHDA and CDR2 SQIVND (reference sequence). After removal of 4 bases from V and 3 bases from J, the junction contained 6 bases not matched to a gene.

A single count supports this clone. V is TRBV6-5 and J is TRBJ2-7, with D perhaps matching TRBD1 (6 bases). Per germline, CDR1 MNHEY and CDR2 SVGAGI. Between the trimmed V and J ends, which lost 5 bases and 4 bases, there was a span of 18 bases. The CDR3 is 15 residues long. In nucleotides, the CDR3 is TGTGCCAGCAGTCAGGACAGTGGATCTCCGTACGAGCAGTACTTC. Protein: CASSQDSGSPYEQYF.

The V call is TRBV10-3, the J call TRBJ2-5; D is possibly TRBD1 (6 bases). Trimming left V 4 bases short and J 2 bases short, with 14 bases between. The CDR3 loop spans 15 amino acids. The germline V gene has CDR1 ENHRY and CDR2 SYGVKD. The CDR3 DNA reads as TGTGCCATCAGTGCAGGACAGACCACGCAAGAGACCCAGTACTTC. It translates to CAISAGQTTQETQYF.

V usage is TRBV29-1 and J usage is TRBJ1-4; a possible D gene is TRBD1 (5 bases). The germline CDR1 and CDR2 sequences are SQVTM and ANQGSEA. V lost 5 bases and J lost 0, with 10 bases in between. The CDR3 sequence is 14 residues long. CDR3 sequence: CSVSETATNEKLFF. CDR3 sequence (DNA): TGCAGCGTTTCGGAGACAGCAACTAATGAAAAACTGTTTTTT.

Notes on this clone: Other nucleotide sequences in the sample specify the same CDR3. CDR3 sequence: CASSQGYGYTF. The CDR3 DNA reads TGTGCCAGCAGTCAGGGGTATGGCTACACCTTC. The chain has TRBV2 and TRBJ1-2; tentative D call: TRBD1 (6 bases). The CDR3 sequence is 11 residues long. The ends were cut back, 5 bases at V and 5 bases at J, with 6 bases in the middle. Germline V gives CDR1 SNHLY, CDR2 FYNNEI. Filled out from reference TRBV2 and TRBJ1-2, the complete variable domain reads EPEVTQTPSHQVTQMGQEVILRCVPISNHLYFYWYRQILGQKVEFLVSFYNNEISEKSEIFDDQFSVERPDGSNFTLKIRSTKLEDSAMYFCASSQGYGYTFGSGTRLTVV.

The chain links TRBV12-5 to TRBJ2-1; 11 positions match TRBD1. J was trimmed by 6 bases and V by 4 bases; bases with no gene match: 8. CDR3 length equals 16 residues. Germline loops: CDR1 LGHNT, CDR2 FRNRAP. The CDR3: CASGSPTGTGGNEQFF. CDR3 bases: TGTGCTAGTGGTTCCCCGACCGGGACAGGGGGCAATGAGCAGTTCTTC.